The TCR beta chain described here comes from a study of T cell repertoires in cytomegalovirus infection. Study at large: Public TCR beta signatures provided an indication of both CMV infection and a matching HLA type.

Findings and caveats of the study: CMV-specific TCR beta clonotypes restricted by HLA-C dominated the ex vivo response. Of the TCR beta families, the public ones yielded a cumulative frequency that identified carriers of CMV plus the relevant HLA.

In germline, CDR1 is MNHNS, CDR2 SASEGT. Trimming pared 3 bases from V and 1 base from J, leaving 7 bases between. The CDR3 is 15 residues long. This clonotype occurred many times. Its cognate antigen is unknown. Using its own MiXCR run on the reads, TCRdb lists one record per CDR3 protein. The sample lists roughly 120,000 distinct CDR3 sequences; roughly a third were seen once. The input for sequencing was CD8+ T cells from cultured PBMCs, taken from culture after CMV antigen stimulation. The receptor was isolated from a human donor in good health (CMV status not recorded). Some clones in this sample may be carry-over from other donors' samples. The V and J genes are TRBV6-1 and TRBJ2-6, with a tentative D call TRBD1 (6 bases). In DNA form, the CDR3 reads TGTGCCAGCAGTGAGGACAGTTCTGGGGCCAACGTCCTGACTTTC. Its translation is CASSEDSSGANVLTF.